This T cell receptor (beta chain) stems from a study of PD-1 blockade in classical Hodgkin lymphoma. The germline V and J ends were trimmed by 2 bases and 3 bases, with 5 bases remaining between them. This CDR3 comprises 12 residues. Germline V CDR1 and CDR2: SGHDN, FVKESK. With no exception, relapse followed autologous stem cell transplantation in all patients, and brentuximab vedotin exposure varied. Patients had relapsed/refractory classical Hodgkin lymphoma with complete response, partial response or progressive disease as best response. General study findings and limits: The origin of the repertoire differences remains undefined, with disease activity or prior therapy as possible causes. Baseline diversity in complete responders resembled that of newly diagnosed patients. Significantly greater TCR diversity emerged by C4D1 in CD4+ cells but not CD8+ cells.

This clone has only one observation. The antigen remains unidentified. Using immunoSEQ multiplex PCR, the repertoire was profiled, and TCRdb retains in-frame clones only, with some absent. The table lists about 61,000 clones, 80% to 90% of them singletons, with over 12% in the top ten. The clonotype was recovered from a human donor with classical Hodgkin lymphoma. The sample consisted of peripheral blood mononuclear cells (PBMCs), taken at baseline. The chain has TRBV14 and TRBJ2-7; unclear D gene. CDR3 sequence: CASSQSVYEQYF. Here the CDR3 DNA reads TGTGCCAGCAGCCAATCTGTCTACGAGCAGTACTTC.